The clone carrying this TCR beta chain was counted at least ten times. The antigen remains undetermined. This entry is derived from a study of response to subunit inactivated influenza vaccine. Notes on the study in general: The authors put forward the suggestion that each seasonal influenza vaccination may bring in only a limited number of new T cells.

TCRdb re-analysed the RT-PCR reads in MiXCR, keeping a single row per CDR3 protein. The sample lists about 500,000 distinct CDR3 sequences; approximately 15% were seen once. The length of the CDR3 is 13 residues. V was trimmed by 5 bases and J by 2 bases, leaving 7 bases between them. Per germline, CDR1 SGHTA and CDR2 FQGNSA. This chain connects TRBV7-2 to TRBJ2-1; D unresolved. The source material was CD4+ T cells sorted from PBMCs, sampled around 25 months after vaccination. The clonotype was recovered from a man between 50 and 75 years old who received an inactivated influenza vaccine. The DNA of the CDR3 is TGTGCCAGCAGCCCTACGACCTACAATGAGCAGTTCTTC. It yields the protein CASSPTTYNEQFF.